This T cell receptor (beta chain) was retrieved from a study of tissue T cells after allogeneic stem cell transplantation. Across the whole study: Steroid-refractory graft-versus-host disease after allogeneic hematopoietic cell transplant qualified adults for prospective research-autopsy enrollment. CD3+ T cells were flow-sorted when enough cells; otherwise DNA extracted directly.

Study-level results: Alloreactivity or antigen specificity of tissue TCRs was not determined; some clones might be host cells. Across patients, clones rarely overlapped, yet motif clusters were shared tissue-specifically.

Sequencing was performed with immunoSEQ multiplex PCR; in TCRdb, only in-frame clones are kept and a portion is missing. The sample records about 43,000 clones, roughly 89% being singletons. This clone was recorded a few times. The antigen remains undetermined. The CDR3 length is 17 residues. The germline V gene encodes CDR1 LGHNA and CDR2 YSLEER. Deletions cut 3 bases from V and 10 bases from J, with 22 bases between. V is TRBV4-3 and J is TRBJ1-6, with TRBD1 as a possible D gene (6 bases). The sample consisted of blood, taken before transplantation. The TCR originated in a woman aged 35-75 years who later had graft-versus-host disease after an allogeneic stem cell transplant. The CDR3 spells CASSQGGGPPLGSPLHF. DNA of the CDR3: TGCGCCAGCAGCCAGGGGGGCGGGCCGCCGCTTGGATCACCCCTCCACTTT.